One and the same sample provided the 28 T cell receptor beta chains below, sequenced in a study of patients and donors after allogeneic stem cell transplantation. One entry per CDR3 protein results from TCRdb running MiXCR on the RT-PCR reads. The data hold some 960,000 distinct CDR3 sequences, with 18% observed a single time. The source material was blood, either unsorted or a sorted T cell fraction (not recorded which). These receptors were collected from a human donor who was either an allogeneic HSCT recipient or a stem cell or donor lymphocyte infusion donor (not recorded which). It is not recorded whose cells these are; they may come from a transplant donor.

This clonotype was observed a few times. The V gene is TRBV5-1, the J gene TRBJ2-3; perhaps TRBD2 as D (6 bases). CDR1 is SGHRS and CDR2 is YFSETQ in the germline V gene. This CDR3 contains 13 residues. The V end lost 4 bases, the J end lost 2 bases, and 8 bases lay between the germline ends. This CDR3 reads CASSGGLTDTQYF. CDR3 nucleotides: TGCGCCAGCAGCGGGGGACTCACAGATACGCAGTATTTT.

V gene TRBV5-1 combines with J gene TRBJ2-7, with D unresolved. The CDR3 extends over 13 amino acids. Per the germline V gene, CDR1 is SGHRS and CDR2 is YFSETQ. V lost 6 bases and J 3 bases, leaving 13 bases between the germline ends. The CDR3 region is CASTSPRFYEQYF. As DNA, the CDR3 is TGCGCCAGCACCAGTCCCCGATTCTACGAGCAGTACTTC.

In its sample, this clonotype was seen a few times. The V gene is TRBV5-1, the J gene TRBJ2-1; the match to TRBD2 covers 7 bases. CDR3 length: 15 amino acids. V trimming: 0 bases; J trimming: 5 bases; junction bases outside the gene matches: 5. Germline V gene lookup returns CDR1 SGHRS and CDR2 YFSETQ. CDR3 bases: TGCGCCAGCAGCTTGGTGGCGGGAGCCCACAATGAGCAGTTCTTC. Protein product: CASSLVAGAHNEQFF. Full variable domain (missing parts from reference TRBV5-1 and TRBJ2-1): KAGVTQTPRYLIKTRGQQVTLSCSPISGHRSVSWYQQTPGQGLQFLFEYFSETQRNKGNFPGRFSGRQFSNSRSEMNVSTLELGDSALYLCASSLVAGAHNEQFFGPGTRLTVL.

The chain is built from TRBV3-1 and TRBJ1-1; D possibly corresponds to TRBD1 (6 bases). V was trimmed by 0 bases and J by 1 base, leaving 9 bases between them. The CDR3 runs 15 residues. The germline V gene has CDR1 LGHDT and CDR2 YNNKEL (reference sequence). DNA for the CDR3: TGTGCCAGCAGCCAAGAAGGACAGAAGAACACTGAAGCTTTCTTT. It codes for CASSQEGQKNTEAFF.

This clonotype was seen only a few times. This chain connects TRBV25-1 to TRBJ2-7; TRBD1 is a possible D gene (5 bases). Germline V gives CDR1 MGHDK, CDR2 SYGVNS. CDR3 length: 13 residues. V was clipped by 6 bases and J by 3 bases, with 12 bases between them. DNA for the CDR3: TGTGCCAGCAGCTCGACCAGGGACTACGAGCAGTACTTC. This gives the protein CASSSTRDYEQYF.

The gene calls are TRBV7-3 and TRBJ2-3, with TRBD2 identical over 8 bases. The V gene end was trimmed by 1 base and the J gene end by 9 bases; junction bases not matched to a gene: 9. CDR1 is SGHTA, CDR2 FQGTGA, per germline. The CDR3 is 15 residues long. DNA for the CDR3: TGTGCCAGCAGCTTAAGTCGAGGGACTAGAGGAACGCAGTATTTT. Protein: CASSLSRGTRGTQYF.

The CDR3 bases are TGTGCCAGCAGTGAGTCCCACGAGCAGTACTTC. This gives the protein CASSESHEQYF. The chain uses TRBV2 and TRBJ2-7; no clear D. The germline gives CDR1 SNHLY, CDR2 FYNNEI. The V gene lost 3 bases and the J gene lost 5 bases, with 5 bases spanning the gap. CDR3 length: 11 residues.

In this sample, this clonotype turned up a few times. The chain recombines TRBV5-1 with TRBJ1-1, with TRBD1 matching over 7 bases. The V and J ends lost 0 bases and 4 bases, in that order; junction bases with no gene match: 9. In germline, CDR1 is SGHRS, CDR2 YFSETQ. The CDR3 contains 16 residues. CDR3 DNA: TGCGCCAGCAGCTTGGGAACAGGGGCGTTGACCACTGAAGCTTTCTTT. Amino acid sequence: CASSLGTGALTTEAFF.

The V call is TRBV4-2, the J call TRBJ2-5, with no clear D. V lost 4 bases and J 0 bases, leaving 9 bases between the germline ends. The CDR3 has 14 amino acids. Germline-derived CDR1 and CDR2 are LGHNA and YNFKEQ. CDR3 coding DNA: TGTGCCAGCAGCCCTAGTACGCACCAAGAGACCCAGTACTTC. Protein sequence: CASSPSTHQETQYF.

The CDR3 sequence: CASSQEDRTSFYEQYF. CDR3 nucleotides: TGCGCCAGCAGCCAAGAAGACAGGACCTCCTTCTACGAGCAGTACTTC. V is TRBV4-1 and J is TRBJ2-7; D is perhaps TRBD1 (6 bases). Trimming cost V 0 bases and J 3 bases, with 15 bases left between them. The germline CDR1 and CDR2 sequences are MGHRA and YSYEKL. CDR3 length: 16 residues.

This clonotype was counted a single time. The chain is built from TRBV11-2 and TRBJ2-7; 10 bases fit TRBD2. There are 17 residues in the CDR3. Losses at the gene ends were 7 bases for V and 4 bases for J; bases not matched to a gene: 16. Germline-derived CDR1 and CDR2 are SGHAT and FQNNGV. The CDR3 spells CASIPWGSSGGLYEQYF. CDR3 bases: TGTGCCAGCATCCCTTGGGGCAGTAGCGGGGGGCTTTACGAGCAGTACTTC.

This chain connects TRBV6-1 to TRBJ2-2, with a weak D call TRBD1 (6 bases). This CDR3 has 14 residues. CDR1 and CDR2 (germline): MNHNS, SASEGT. The V and J ends lost 9 bases and 2 bases respectively, with 13 bases between them. The CDR3 spells CASHRDHNTGELFF. CDR3 coding DNA: TGTGCCAGTCACAGGGACCACAACACCGGGGAGCTGTTTTTT.

This clonotype was seen ten or more times. The chain uses TRBV5-1 and TRBJ2-2; no definite D call. The germline V and J ends were trimmed by 0 bases and 8 bases, with 11 bases remaining between them. Germline V CDR1 and CDR2: SGHRS, YFSETQ. The CDR3 loop spans 14 amino acids. The CDR3 DNA sequence: TGCGCCAGCAGCTTGGATCGAGGCTTGGGGGAGCTGTTTTTT. Its translation: CASSLDRGLGELFF.

The chain combines TRBV5-1 with TRBJ2-1, with D hard to call. The germline V and J ends were trimmed by 0 bases and 0 bases, with 10 bases remaining between them. The CDR3 consists of 16 residues. Per germline, CDR1 SGHRS and CDR2 YFSETQ. The CDR3 DNA reads as TGCGCCAGCAGCTTGGAACTGGGCCCCTCCTACAATGAGCAGTTCTTC. Its translation is CASSLELGPSYNEQFF. Full variable domain (outside the CDR3, taken from reference TRBV5-1 and TRBJ2-1): KAGVTQTPRYLIKTRGQQVTLSCSPISGHRSVSWYQQTPGQGLQFLFEYFSETQRNKGNFPGRFSGRQFSNSRSEMNVSTLELGDSALYLCASSLELGPSYNEQFFGPGTRLTVL.

This clonotype has only one observation. A read error is possible here, since a much larger clone lies one base away. The chain carries TRBV12-3 or TRBV12-4 and TRBJ2-1; D may be TRBD2 (5 bases). CDR3 length: 14 amino acids. The ends were cut back, 3 bases at V and 10 bases at J, with 16 bases in the middle. Here the CDR3 reads CASSFRTGLLEQFF. CDR3 DNA: TGTGCCAGCAGTTTTCGGACTGGACTTCTCGAGCAGTTCTTC.

CDR3 protein: CASSSLFGGAYEKLFF. The CDR3 coding sequence is TGTGCCAGCAGCTCACTCTTCGGGGGGGCTTATGAAAAACTGTTTTTT. This chain links TRBV7-8 with TRBJ1-4; a possible D gene is TRBD1 (6 bases). Germline lookup yields CDR1 SGHVS and CDR2 FQNEAQ. The length of the CDR3 is 16 residues. V lost 4 bases and J 6 bases, leaving 18 bases between the germline ends.

This rearrangement joins TRBV6-5 to TRBJ2-1; maybe TRBD1 (6 bases). Germline CDR1 MNHEY, CDR2 SVGAGI. This CDR3 contains 16 residues. V was clipped by 2 bases and J by 2 bases, with 13 bases between them. CDR3 sequence (DNA): TGTGCCAGCAGTTACGGTGGGGGCCGCACCTACAATGAGCAGTTCTTC. This encodes CASSYGGGRTYNEQFF.

The V call is TRBV10-3, the J call TRBJ2-3; possible D gene TRBD2, 5 bases. V shed 5 bases and J shed 0 bases, with 9 bases lying between them. This CDR3 spans 14 amino acids. Germline V gene sequence: CDR1 ENHRY, CDR2 SYGVKD. The DNA of the CDR3 is TGTGCCATCAGTAAGGGCGGGAGCACAGATACGCAGTATTTT. Encoded protein: CAISKGGSTDTQYF.

This chain connects TRBV5-1 to TRBJ1-2; D gene unclear. In germline, CDR1 is SGHRS, CDR2 YFSETQ. This CDR3 is built from 15 residues. V shed 4 bases and J shed 0 bases, with 13 bases lying between them. CDR3 sequence: CASSPTTPANYGYTF. The CDR3 region has the DNA TGCGCCAGCAGCCCGACAACACCCGCTAACTATGGCTACACCTTC.

This clonotype has only a few counts. This chain connects TRBV3-1 to TRBJ1-2; D is unresolved. The CDR3 has 16 amino acids. Germline V gene data show CDR1 as LGHDT and CDR2 as YNNKEL (reference sequence). V was cut by 0 bases and J by 4 bases, with 15 bases left in between. CDR3 residues: CASSQDQSGPSYGYTF. The CDR3 DNA sequence: TGTGCCAGCAGCCAAGATCAATCGGGTCCCAGCTATGGCTACACCTTC.

J is TRBJ1-1 and V is TRBV7-9, with D maybe TRBD1 (5 bases). This CDR3 is 14 amino acids long. The V gene's germline CDR1 is SEHNR and CDR2 FQNEAQ (reference sequence). The V gene lost 4 bases and the J gene lost 4 bases, with 13 bases spanning the gap. The CDR3 sequence: CASSSAGVATEAFF. The CDR3 coding sequence is TGTGCCAGCAGCTCGGCGGGGGTGGCCACTGAAGCTTTCTTT.

The V gene is TRBV27, the J gene TRBJ2-7, with a possible D match to TRBD2 (6 bases). Germline loops: CDR1 MNHEY, CDR2 SMNVEV (reference sequence). The CDR3 is made up of 15 amino acids. Between the trimmed V and J ends, which lost 3 bases and 4 bases, there was a span of 16 bases. This CDR3 reads CASSLSPGLSYEQYF. The CDR3 DNA reads TGTGCCAGCAGTTTGTCCCCGGGACTTTCATACGAGCAGTACTTC.

The rearrangement joins TRBV4-2 to TRBJ2-7; D is possibly TRBD2 (7 bases). There are 16 residues in the CDR3. Germline loops: CDR1 LGHNA, CDR2 YNFKEQ. V was pared by 4 bases and J by 6 bases, with 22 bases between. The CDR3 region is CASSRGSTVGGPEQYF. DNA of the CDR3: TGTGCCAGCAGCCGTGGCTCAACCGTGGGGGGGCCCGAGCAGTACTTC.

The chain employs TRBV3-1 and TRBJ2-2; D may be TRBD2 (6 bases). The CDR3 consists of 18 residues. Germline V CDR1 and CDR2: LGHDT, YNNKEL (reference sequence). The V end was cut by 0 bases, the J end by 7 bases, with 21 bases between. CDR3 sequence: CASSQEPAGLSPGGELFF. CDR3 nucleotides: TGTGCCAGCAGCCAAGAACCGGCGGGACTCAGCCCAGGCGGGGAGCTGTTTTTT.

The table lists this clonotype with many counts. CDR3 protein: CSARSGGESETQYF. The CDR3 coding sequence is TGCAGTGCTAGAAGCGGGGGGGAATCAGAGACCCAGTACTTC. The chain is built from TRBV20-1 and TRBJ2-5, with 10 nucleotides matching TRBD2. The CDR3 is made up of 14 amino acids. J lost 4 bases, V lost 2 bases, and 4 bases had no gene match. Germline V gene lookup returns CDR1 DFQATT and CDR2 SNEGSKA (reference sequence).

This clonotype was picked up a small number of times. The chain employs TRBV20-1 and TRBJ2-7; 11 nucleotides agree with TRBD2. Per the germline V gene, CDR1 is DFQATT and CDR2 is SNEGSKA (reference sequence). The CDR3 sequence is 15 residues long. J gave up 7 bases and V 5 bases, and 13 bases lay outside the gene matches. CDR3 sequence (DNA): TGCAGTGCTTCACAACTAGCGGGGGTCGCCCGTGAGCAGTACTTC. Protein product: CSASQLAGVAREQYF.

A few counts support this clonotype. In DNA, the CDR3 is TGTGCCAGCAGGTATCCGGTTGGCTACACCTTC. Encoded protein: CASRYPVGYTF. This rearrangement joins TRBV7-9 to TRBJ1-2; no clear D gene. V was shortened by 6 bases and J by 7 bases, with 9 bases between the two germline ends. The CDR3 consists of 11 residues. Per germline, CDR1 SEHNR and CDR2 FQNEAQ (reference sequence).

This clonotype showed up just a few times. This sequence joins TRBV18 and TRBJ2-1; the match to TRBD2 covers 9 bases. The V gene end was trimmed by 3 bases and the J gene end by 6 bases; junction bases not matched to a gene: 6. Germline CDR1 is KGHSH and CDR2 is LQKENI. This CDR3 has 15 amino acids. CDR3 loop: CASSPLSGGTNEQFF. The CDR3 DNA is TGTGCCAGCTCACCTCTTAGCGGGGGAACCAATGAGCAGTTCTTC.